This record looks at one T cell receptor (beta chain) sequence and its context. The germline CDR1 and CDR2 sequences are SQVTM and ANQGSEA. Trimming took off 7 bases at V and 4 bases at J, with 19 bases between the two ends. This CDR3 has 14 residues. This record belongs to a study of control samples from healthy donors and cancer patients. Data came from immunoSEQ multiplex PCR; TCRdb stores just in-frame clones and leaves some out. The repertoire includes about 97,000 clones, approximately 90% of them detected once, and less than 2.5% sits in the top ten. The sequence was obtained from a woman between 18 and 29 years old in good health. The J gene is TRBJ1-1, the V gene TRBV29-1; D is uncertain. Source material: blood. In nucleotides, the CDR3 is TGCAGCGCAACCGGGCGGGATCTAGGCACTGAAGCTTTCTTT. Translated: CSATGRDLGTEAFF.